This TCR beta chain was recorded in a study of T cell responses to AZD1222 COVID-19 vaccine. General observations from the study: Seropositive at baseline were only a handful of AZD1222 recipients. White British people made up most donors, females outnumbered males, and clonal diversity was possibly underestimated. Spike regions recognized by vaccine-associated CD4 TCRs spanned the protein, led by 160-218 and 743-854. Of spike-specific TCRs, nearly half reportedly target regions left unmutated in variants.

CDR3 length: 16 amino acids. V lost 3 bases and J lost 0; bases outside the gene matches: 5. Looked up from germline, CDR1 is SGHTA and CDR2 is FQGNSA. Assay used: immunoSEQ multiplex PCR; TCRdb lists only in-frame clones, some missing. The sample carries around 130,000 clones, roughly nine tenths recorded once. On this clone itself: Its antigen is currently unknown.

The chain couples TRBV7-2 to TRBJ1-1; TRBD1 agrees at 9 bases. This sequence originates from an adult who received the AZD1222 COVID-19 vaccine. Sample: peripheral blood, taken 28 days after the second AZD1222 dose. CDR3 region: CASSLTGGGMNTEAFF. The CDR3 DNA is TGTGCCAGCAGCTTGACAGGGGGAGGGATGAACACTGAAGCTTTCTTT.